Presented here are 6 T cell receptor beta chains from one specimen sequenced in a study of T cells in Graves' hyperthyroidism and ophthalmopathy. The source material, RNA transcripts, was used to amplify TCR beta CDR3 regions. The TCR CDR3 first-round RT-PCR relied on the HTBI primer set. TCRdb reprocessed the multiplex PCR reads with MiXCR, giving one entry per CDR3 protein. The sample has 350,000 to 450,000 distinct CDR3 sequences, about a sixth seen once; the top ten hold around a third. The sequencing input was blood. Receptor source: a woman younger than 45 with Graves' hyperthyroidism that later progressed to Graves' ophthalmopathy.

Only a few counts were recorded for this clonotype. This chain links TRBV20-1 with TRBJ2-1; the D gene is possibly TRBD1 (6 bases). The CDR3 has 16 amino acids. Trimming shortened V by 6 bases and J by 4 bases, and 22 bases separated the two germline ends. Germline CDR1 is DFQATT and CDR2 is SNEGSKA (reference sequence). This chain's CDR3 is CSANPVGQRLYNEQFF. In nucleotides, the CDR3 is TGCAGTGCAAACCCCGTCGGACAGCGCCTTTACAATGAGCAGTTCTTC.

This clonotype was counted at least ten times. The rearrangement uses TRBV30 and TRBJ1-4, with D perhaps TRBD1 (6 bases). This CDR3 has 13 residues. V was trimmed by 0 bases and J by 13 bases, leaving 15 bases between them. Germline V lookup: CDR1 GTSNPN, CDR2 SVGIG (reference sequence). The CDR3 protein is CAWSVLSGDRLFF. CDR3 DNA sequence: TGTGCCTGGAGTGTACTGTCAGGGGATCGACTGTTTTTT.

This clonotype has a count of ten or more. The chain links TRBV18 to TRBJ2-1; D could derive from TRBD1 or TRBD2 (5 bases each). Germline V lookup: CDR1 KGHSH, CDR2 LQKENI. V lost 3 bases and J 9 bases, leaving 15 bases between the germline ends. This CDR3 spans 14 amino acids. This CDR3 reads CASSPGPSRTEQFF. CDR3 nucleotides: TGTGCCAGCTCACCGGGACCCTCCCGCACTGAGCAGTTCTTC.

This clonotype was seen many times. This chain connects TRBV20-1 to TRBJ2-7; tentatively, D is TRBD2 (5 bases). V was trimmed by 5 bases and J by 0 bases, leaving 14 bases between them. The V gene's germline CDR1 is DFQATT and CDR2 SNEGSKA (reference sequence). CDR3 length equals 14 residues. For the CDR3, the DNA is TGCAGTGCTGTGGAGACGGGGAACTCCTACGAGCAGTACTTC. Translating gives CSAVETGNSYEQYF.

This clonotype has only a few counts. The rearrangement links TRBV5-1 to TRBJ2-2, with D possibly matching TRBD2 (5 bases). Per the germline V gene, CDR1 is SGHRS and CDR2 is YFSETQ. This CDR3 has 14 amino acids. The ends were cut back, 4 bases at V and 6 bases at J, with 13 bases in the middle. The CDR3 region has the DNA TGCGCCAGCAGCAGCGGAAGGGCATCCGGGGAGCTGTTTTTT. Its translation: CASSSGRASGELFF.

This clonotype was found a few times. This sequence joins TRBV6-2 or TRBV6-3 and TRBJ1-1; D may be TRBD1 (6 bases). The CDR3 sequence is 15 residues long. Germline V gives CDR1 MNHEY, CDR2 SVGEGT. V was shortened by 0 bases and J by 0 bases, with 8 bases between the two germline ends. For the CDR3, the DNA is TGTGCCAGCAGTTACTCAGGGACAATGAACACTGAAGCTTTCTTT. It is translated as CASSYSGTMNTEAFF.